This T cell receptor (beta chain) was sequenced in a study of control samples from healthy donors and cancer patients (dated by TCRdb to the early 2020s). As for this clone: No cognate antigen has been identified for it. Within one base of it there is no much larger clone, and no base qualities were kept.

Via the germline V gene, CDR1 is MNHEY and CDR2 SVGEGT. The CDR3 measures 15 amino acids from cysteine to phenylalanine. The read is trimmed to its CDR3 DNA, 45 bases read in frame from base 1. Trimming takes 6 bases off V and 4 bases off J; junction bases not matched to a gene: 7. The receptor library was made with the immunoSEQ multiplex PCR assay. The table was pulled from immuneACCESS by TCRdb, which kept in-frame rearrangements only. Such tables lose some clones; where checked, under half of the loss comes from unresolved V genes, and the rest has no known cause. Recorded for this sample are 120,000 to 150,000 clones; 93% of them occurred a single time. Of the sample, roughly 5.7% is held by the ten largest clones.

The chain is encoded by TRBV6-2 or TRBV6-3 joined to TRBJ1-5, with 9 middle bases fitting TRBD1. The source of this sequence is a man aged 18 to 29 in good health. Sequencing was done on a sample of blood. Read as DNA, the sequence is TGTGCCAGCAGCACTTGGGACAGGGTGAATCAGCCCCAGCATTTT. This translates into CASSTWDRVNQPQHF.